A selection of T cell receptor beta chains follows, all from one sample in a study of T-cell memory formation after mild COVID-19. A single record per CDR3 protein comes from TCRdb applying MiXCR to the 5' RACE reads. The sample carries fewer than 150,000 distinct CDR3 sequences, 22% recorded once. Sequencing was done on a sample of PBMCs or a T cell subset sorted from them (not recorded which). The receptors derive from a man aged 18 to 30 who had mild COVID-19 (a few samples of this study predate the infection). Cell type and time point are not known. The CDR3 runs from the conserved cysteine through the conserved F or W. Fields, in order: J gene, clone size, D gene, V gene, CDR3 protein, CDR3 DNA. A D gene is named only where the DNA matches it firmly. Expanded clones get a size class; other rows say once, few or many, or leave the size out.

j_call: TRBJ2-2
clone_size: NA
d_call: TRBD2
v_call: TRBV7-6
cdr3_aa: CASSTAGADTGELFF
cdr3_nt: TGTGCCAGCAGTACAGCGGGGGCGGACACCGGGGAGCTGTTTTTT

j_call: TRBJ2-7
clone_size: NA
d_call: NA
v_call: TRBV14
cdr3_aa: CASSQSVTWVSEQYF
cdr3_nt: TGTGCCAGCAGCCAGTCGGTTACATGGGTTTCCGAGCAGTACTTC

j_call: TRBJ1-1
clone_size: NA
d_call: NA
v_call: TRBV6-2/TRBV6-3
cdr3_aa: CASSLRGPNTEAFF
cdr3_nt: TGTGCCAGCAGTCTACGGGGACCGAACACTGAAGCTTTCTTT

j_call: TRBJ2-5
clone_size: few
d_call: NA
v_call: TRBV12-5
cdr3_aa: CASATYGGGTEQETQYF
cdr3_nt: TGTGCTAGTGCCACCTATGGGGGGGGGACAGAACAAGAGACCCAGTACTTC

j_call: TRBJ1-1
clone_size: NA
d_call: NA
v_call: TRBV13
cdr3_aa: CASSSGWSEAFF
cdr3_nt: TGTGCCAGCAGCTCAGGGTGGTCTGAAGCTTTCTTT

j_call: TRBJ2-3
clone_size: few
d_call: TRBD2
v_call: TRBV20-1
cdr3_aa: CSARVGLVIDTQYF
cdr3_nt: TGCAGTGCTAGAGTTGGACTAGTGATAGATACGCAGTATTTT

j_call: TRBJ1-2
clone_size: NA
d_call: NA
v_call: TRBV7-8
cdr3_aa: CASSLGSTNYGYTF
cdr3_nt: TGTGCCAGCAGCTTAGGGAGCACAAACTATGGCTACACCTTC

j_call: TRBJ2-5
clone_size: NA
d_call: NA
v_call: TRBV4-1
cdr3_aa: CASSQEGGGDWVTQYF
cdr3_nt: TGCGCCAGCAGCCAAGAAGGAGGGGGCGATTGGGTGACCCAGTACTTC

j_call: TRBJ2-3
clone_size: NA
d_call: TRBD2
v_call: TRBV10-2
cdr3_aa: CASSGGRARTDTQYF
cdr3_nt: TGCGCCAGCAGTGGCGGGAGGGCACGCACAGATACGCAGTATTTT

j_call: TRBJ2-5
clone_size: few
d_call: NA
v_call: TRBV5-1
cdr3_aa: CASSSLRDTGRETQYF
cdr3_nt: TGCGCCAGCAGTTCTCTTCGGGACACCGGTCGAGAGACCCAGTACTTC

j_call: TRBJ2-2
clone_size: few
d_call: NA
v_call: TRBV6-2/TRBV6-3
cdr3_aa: CASLTSGLGTGELFF
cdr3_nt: TGTGCCAGCCTTACTTCGGGTCTGGGAACCGGGGAGCTGTTTTTT

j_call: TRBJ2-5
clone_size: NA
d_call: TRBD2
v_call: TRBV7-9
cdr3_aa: CASSLSDASGETQYF
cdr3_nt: TGTGCCAGCAGCTTATCTGACGCTAGCGGGGAGACCCAGTACTTC

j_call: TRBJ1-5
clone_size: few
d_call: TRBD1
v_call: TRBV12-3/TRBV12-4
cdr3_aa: CASGIGGAGNQPQHF
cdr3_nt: TGTGCCAGCGGGATAGGGGGCGCGGGGAATCAGCCCCAGCATTTT

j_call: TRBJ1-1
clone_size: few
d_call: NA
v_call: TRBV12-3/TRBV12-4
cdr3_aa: CASNSPLGLNTEAFF
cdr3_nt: TGTGCCAGCAACTCCCCACTAGGCCTAAACACTGAAGCTTTCTTT